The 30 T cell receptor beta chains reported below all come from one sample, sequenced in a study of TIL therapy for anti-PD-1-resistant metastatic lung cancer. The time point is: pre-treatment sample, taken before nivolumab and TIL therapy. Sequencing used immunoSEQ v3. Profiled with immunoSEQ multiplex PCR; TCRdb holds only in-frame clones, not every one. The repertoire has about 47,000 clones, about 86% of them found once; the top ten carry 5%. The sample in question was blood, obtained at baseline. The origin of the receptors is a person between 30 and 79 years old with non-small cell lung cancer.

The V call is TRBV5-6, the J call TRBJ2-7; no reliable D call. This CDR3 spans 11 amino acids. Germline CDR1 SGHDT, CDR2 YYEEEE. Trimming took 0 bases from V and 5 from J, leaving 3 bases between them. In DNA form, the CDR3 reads TGTGCCAGCAGCTTGGCACACGAGCAGTACTTC. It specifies CASSLAHEQYF. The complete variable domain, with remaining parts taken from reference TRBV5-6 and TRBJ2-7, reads DAGVTQSPTHLIKTRGQQVTLRCSPKSGHDTVSWYQQALGQGPQFIFQYYEEEERQRGNFPDRFSGHQFPNYSSELNVNALLLGDSALYLCASSLAHEQYFGPGTRLTVT.

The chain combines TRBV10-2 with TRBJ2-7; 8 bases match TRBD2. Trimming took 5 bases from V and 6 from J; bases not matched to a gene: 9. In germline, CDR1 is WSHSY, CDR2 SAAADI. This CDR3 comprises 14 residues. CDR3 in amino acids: CASSPSSGTIEQYF. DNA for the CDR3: TGCGCCAGCAGTCCCAGTAGCGGGACCATCGAGCAGTACTTC.

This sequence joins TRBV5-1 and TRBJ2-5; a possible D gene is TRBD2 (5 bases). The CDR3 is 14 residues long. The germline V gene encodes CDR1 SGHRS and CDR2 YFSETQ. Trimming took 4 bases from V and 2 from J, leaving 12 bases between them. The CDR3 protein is CASSRGGNQETQYF. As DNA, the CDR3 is TGCGCCAGCAGCCGGGGTGGGAATCAAGAGACCCAGTACTTC.

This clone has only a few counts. The CDR3 nucleotides read TGTGCCAGTTCAGGACAGGGGGGCTACACTGAAGCTTTCTTT. It yields the protein CASSGQGGYTEAFF. V gene TRBV5-4 combines with J gene TRBJ1-1; 10 bases match TRBD1. J gave up 3 bases and V 8 bases, and 7 bases lay outside the gene matches. This CDR3 contains 14 residues. CDR1 and CDR2 from the germline V gene are SGHNT and YYREEE (reference sequence). Full variable domain (remainder filled in from reference TRBV5-4 and TRBJ1-1): ETGVTQSPTHLIKTRGQQVTLRCSSQSGHNTVSWYQQALGQGPQFIFQYYREEENGRGNFPPRFSGLQFPNYSSELNVNALELDDSALYLCASSGQGGYTEAFFGQGTRLTVV.

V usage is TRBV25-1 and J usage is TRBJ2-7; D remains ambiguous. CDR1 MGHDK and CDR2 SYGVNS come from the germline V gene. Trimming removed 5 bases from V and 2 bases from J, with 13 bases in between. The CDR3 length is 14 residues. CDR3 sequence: CASSLNAWTYEQYF. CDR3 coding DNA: TGTGCCAGCAGTCTGAACGCCTGGACCTACGAGCAGTACTTC.

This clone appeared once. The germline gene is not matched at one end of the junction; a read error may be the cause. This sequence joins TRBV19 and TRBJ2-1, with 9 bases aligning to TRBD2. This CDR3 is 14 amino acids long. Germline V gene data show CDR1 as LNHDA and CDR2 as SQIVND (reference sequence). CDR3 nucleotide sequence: TGCGCCAGTAGCGCGGCGCTAGCGGGGAATGAGCAGTTCTTC. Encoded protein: CASSAALAGNEQFF.

CDR3 bases: TGTGCCAGCACAAGGACTAGCATTCAGGAGACCCAGTACTTC. It codes for CASTRTSIQETQYF. This sequence joins TRBV2 and TRBJ2-5; the match to TRBD2 covers 8 bases. J was trimmed by 5 bases and V by 7 bases; bases with no gene match: 9. Looked up from germline, CDR1 is SNHLY and CDR2 is FYNNEI. There are 14 residues in the CDR3.

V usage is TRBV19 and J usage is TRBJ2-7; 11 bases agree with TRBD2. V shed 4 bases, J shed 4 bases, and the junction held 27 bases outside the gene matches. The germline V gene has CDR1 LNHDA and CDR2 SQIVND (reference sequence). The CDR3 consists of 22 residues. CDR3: CASSKGVLAGGEMLFTRYEQYF. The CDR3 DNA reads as TGTGCCAGTAGTAAAGGGGTCCTAGCGGGAGGTGAGATGCTATTTACCCGTTACGAGCAGTACTTC. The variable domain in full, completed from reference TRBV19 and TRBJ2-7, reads DGGITQSPKYLFRKEGQNVTLSCEQNLNHDAMYWYRQDPGQGLRLIYYSQIVNDFQKGDIAEGYSVSREKKESFPLTVTSAQKNPTAFYLCASSKGVLAGGEMLFTRYEQYFGPGTRLTVT.

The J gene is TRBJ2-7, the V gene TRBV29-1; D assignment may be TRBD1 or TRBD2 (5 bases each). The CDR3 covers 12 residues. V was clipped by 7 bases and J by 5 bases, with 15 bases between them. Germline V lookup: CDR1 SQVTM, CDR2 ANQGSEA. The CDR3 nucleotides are TGCAGCGCCATGGGACCGAACGACGAGCAGTACTTC. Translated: CSAMGPNDEQYF.

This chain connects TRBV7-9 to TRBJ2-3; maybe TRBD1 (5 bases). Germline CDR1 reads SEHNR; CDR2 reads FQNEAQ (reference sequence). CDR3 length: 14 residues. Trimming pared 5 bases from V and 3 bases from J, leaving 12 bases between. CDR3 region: CASSLPQATDTQYF. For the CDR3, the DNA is TGTGCCAGCAGCCTACCACAGGCTACAGATACGCAGTATTTT.

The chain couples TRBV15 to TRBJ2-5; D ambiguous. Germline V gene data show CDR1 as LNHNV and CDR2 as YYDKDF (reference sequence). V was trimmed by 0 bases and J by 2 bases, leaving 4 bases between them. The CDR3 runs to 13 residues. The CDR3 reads CATSREEQETQYF. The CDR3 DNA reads TGTGCCACCAGCAGAGAAGAGCAAGAGACCCAGTACTTC.

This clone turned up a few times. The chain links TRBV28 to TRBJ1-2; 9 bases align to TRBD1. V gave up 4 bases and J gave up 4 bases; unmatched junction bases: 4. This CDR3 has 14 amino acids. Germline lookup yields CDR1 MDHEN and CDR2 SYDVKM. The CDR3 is CASSSGQGPYGYTF. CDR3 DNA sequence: TGTGCCAGCAGTTCCGGACAGGGGCCCTATGGCTACACCTTC.

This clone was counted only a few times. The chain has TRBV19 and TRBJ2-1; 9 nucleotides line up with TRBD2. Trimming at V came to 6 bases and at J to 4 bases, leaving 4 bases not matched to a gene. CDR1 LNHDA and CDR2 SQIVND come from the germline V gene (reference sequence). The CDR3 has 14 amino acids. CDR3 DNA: TGTGCCAGTAGCTGGACTAGCGTTTACAATGAGCAGTTCTTC. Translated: CASSWTSVYNEQFF. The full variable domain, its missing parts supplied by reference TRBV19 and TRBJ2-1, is DGGITQSPKYLFRKEGQNVTLSCEQNLNHDAMYWYRQDPGQGLRLIYYSQIVNDFQKGDIAEGYSVSREKKESFPLTVTSAQKNPTAFYLCASSWTSVYNEQFFGPGTRLTVL.

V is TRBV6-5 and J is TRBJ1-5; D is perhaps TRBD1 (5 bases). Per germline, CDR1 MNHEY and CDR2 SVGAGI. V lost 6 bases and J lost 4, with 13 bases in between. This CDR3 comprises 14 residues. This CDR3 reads CASSLRGRNQPQHF. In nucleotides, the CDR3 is TGTGCCAGCAGCCTACGGGGGAGAAATCAGCCCCAGCATTTT.

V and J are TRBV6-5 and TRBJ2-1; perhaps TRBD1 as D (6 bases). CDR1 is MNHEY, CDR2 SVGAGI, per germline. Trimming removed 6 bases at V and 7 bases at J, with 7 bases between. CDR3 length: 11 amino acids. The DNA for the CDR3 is TGTGCCAGCAGCGACAGGAATGAGCAGTTCTTC. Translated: CASSDRNEQFF.

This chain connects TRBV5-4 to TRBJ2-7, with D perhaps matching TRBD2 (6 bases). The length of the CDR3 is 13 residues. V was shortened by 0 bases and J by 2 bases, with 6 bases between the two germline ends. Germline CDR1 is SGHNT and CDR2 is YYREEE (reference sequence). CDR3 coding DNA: TGTGCCAGCAGCTTGGGGGAGGCCTACGAGCAGTACTTC. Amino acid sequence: CASSLGEAYEQYF.

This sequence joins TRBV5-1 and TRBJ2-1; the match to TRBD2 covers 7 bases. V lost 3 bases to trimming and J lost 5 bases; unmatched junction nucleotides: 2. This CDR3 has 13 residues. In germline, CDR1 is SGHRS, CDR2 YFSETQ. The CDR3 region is CASSSGLNNEQFF. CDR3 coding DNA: TGCGCCAGCAGCTCGGGACTAAACAATGAGCAGTTCTTC.

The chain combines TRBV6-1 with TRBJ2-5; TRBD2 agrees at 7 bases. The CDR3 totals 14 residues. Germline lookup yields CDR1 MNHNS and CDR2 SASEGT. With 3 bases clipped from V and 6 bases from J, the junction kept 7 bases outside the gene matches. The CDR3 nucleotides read TGTGCCAGCAGTGATGGGAGGGGCGGAAAGACCCAGTACTTC. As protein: CASSDGRGGKTQYF.

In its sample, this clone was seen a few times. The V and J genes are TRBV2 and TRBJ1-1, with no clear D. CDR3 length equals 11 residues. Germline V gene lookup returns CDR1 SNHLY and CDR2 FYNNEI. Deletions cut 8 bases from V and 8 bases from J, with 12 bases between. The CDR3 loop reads CASAGLVEAFF. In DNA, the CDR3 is TGTGCCAGCGCGGGGTTAGTAGAAGCTTTCTTT.

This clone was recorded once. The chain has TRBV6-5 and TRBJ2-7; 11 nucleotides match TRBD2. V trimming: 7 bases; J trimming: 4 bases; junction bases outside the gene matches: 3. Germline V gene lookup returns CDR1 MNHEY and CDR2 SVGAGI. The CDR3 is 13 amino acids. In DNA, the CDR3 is TGTGCCAGCAAATTAGCGGGGGGGTACGAGCAGTACTTC. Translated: CASKLAGGYEQYF.

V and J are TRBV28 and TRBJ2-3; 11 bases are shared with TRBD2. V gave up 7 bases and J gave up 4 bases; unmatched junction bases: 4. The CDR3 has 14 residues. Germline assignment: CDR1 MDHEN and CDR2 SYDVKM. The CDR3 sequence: CASKLAGAADTQYF. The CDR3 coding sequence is TGTGCCAGCAAACTAGCGGGAGCGGCAGATACGCAGTATTTT.

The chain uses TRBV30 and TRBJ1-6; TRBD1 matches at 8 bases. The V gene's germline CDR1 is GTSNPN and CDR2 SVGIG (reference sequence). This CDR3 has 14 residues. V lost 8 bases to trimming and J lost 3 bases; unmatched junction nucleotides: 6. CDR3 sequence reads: CAGSRGLYNSPLHF. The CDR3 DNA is TGTGCCGGATCCAGGGGGCTCTATAATTCACCCCTCCACTTT.

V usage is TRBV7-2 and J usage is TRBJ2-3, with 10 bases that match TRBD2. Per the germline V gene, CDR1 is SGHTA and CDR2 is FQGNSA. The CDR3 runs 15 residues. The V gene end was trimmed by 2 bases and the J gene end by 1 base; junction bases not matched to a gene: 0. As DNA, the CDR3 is TGTGCCAGCAGCTTACTAGCGGGAGGCACAGATACGCAGTATTTT. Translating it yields CASSLLAGGTDTQYF. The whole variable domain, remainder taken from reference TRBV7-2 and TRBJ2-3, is GAGVSQSPSNKVTEKGKDVELRCDPISGHTALYWYRQSLGQGLEFLIYFQGNSAPDKSGLPSDRFSAERTGGSVSTLTIQRTQQEDSAVYLCASSLLAGGTDTQYFGPGTRLTVL.

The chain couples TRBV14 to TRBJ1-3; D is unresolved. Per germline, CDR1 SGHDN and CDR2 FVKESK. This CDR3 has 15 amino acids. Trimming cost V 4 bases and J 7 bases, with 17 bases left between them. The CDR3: CASSPPRVGRNTIYF. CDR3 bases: TGTGCCAGCAGCCCCCCGCGGGTAGGGAGGAACACCATATATTTT.

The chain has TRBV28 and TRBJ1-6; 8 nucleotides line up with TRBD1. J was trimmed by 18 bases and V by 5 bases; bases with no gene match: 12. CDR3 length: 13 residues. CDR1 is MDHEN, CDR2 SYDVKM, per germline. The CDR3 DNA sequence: TGTGCCAGCAGTCCTACCTCGACAGGGGAGGGCCACTTT. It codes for CASSPTSTGEGHF.

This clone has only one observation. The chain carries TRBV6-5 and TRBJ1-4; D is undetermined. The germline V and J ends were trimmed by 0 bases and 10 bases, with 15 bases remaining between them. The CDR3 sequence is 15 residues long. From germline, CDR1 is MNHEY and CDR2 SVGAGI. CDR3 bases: TGTGCCAGCAGTTACTCGAGGGCGCAGGCAGGAAAACTGTTTTTT. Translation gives CASSYSRAQAGKLFF.

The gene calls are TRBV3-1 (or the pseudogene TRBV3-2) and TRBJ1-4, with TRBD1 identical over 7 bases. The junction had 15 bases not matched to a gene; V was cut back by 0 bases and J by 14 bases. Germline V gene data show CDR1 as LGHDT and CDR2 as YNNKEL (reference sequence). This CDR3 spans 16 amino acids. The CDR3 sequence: CASSQDRKTGKTGLFF. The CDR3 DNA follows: TGTGCCAGCAGCCAAGACCGAAAGACAGGGAAGACAGGTCTGTTTTTT.

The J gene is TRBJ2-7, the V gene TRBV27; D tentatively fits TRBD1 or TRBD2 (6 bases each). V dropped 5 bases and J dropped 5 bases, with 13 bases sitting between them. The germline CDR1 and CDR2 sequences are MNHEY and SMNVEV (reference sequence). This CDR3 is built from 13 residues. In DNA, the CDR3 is TGTGCCAGCAGTCGAAATGGGGGGCACGAGCAGTACTTC. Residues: CASSRNGGHEQYF.

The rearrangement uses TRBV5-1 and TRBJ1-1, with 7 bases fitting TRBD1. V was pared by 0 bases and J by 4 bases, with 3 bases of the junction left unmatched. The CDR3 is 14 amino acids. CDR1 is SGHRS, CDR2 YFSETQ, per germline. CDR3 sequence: CASSLEGGGTEAFF. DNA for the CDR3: TGCGCCAGCAGCTTGGAAGGGGGCGGCACTGAAGCTTTCTTT. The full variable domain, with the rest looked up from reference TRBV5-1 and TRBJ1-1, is KAGVTQTPRYLIKTRGQQVTLSCSPISGHRSVSWYQQTPGQGLQFLFEYFSETQRNKGNFPGRFSGRQFSNSRSEMNVSTLELGDSALYLCASSLEGGGTEAFFGQGTRLTVV.

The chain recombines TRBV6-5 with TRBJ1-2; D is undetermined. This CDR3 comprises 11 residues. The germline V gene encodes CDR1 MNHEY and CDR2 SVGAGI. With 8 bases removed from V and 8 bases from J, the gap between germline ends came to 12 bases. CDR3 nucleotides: TGTGCCAGCGGATTTTCGGGGGGCTACACCTTC. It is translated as CASGFSGGYTF.